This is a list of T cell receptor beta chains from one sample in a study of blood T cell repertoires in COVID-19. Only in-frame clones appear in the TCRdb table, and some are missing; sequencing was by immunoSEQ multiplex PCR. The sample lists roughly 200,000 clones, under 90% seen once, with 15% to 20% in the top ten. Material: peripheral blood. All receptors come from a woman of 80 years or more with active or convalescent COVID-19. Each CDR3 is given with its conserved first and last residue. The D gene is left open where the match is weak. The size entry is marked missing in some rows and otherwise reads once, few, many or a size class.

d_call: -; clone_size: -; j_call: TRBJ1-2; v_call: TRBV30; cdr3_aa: CAWSRQPSRQLYSNYGYTF; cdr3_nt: TGTGCCTGGAGTCGACAACCTTCGAGACAGTTATATTCTAACTATGGCTACACCTTC
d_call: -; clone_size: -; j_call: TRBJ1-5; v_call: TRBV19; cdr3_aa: CASSIPGRVQPQHF; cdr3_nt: TGTGCCAGTAGTATACCCGGCAGGGTTCAGCCCCAGCATTTT
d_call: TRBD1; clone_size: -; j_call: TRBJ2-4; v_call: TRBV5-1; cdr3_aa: CASSSGTGALRFQYF; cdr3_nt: TGCGCCAGCAGCTCAGGGACAGGGGCATTAAGATTTCAGTACTTC
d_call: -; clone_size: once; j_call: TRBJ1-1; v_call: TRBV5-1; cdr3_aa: CASSLVSGAEAFF; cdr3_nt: TGCGCCAGCAGCTTGGTCAGTGGAGCTGAAGCTTTCTTT
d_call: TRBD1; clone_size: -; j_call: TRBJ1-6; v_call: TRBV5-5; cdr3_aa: CASGQGYYNSPLHF; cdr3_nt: TGTGCCAGCGGACAGGGGTACTATAATTCACCCCTCCACTTT
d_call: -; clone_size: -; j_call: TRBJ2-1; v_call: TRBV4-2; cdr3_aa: CASSADWGGNNEQFF; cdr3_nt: TGTGCCAGCAGTGCCGACTGGGGCGGAAACAATGAGCAGTTCTTC
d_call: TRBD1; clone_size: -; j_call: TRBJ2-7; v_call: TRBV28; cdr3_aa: CASSTIWDRVSEQYF; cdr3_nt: TGTGCCAGCAGTACGATCTGGGACAGGGTTTCCGAGCAGTACTTC
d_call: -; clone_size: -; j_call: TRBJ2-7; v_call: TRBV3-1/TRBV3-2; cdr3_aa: CASSQALVETYEQYF; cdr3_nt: TGTGCCAGCAGCCAAGCGTTGGTAGAGACCTACGAGCAGTACTTC
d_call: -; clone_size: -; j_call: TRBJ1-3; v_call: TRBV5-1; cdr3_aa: CASSLDGSAGNTIYF; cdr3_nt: TGCGCCAGCAGCTTGGACGGGTCCGCTGGAAACACCATATATTTT
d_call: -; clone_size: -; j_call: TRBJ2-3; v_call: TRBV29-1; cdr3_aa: CSGNREDTQYF; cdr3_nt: TGCAGCGGGAACAGGGAAGATACGCAGTATTTT
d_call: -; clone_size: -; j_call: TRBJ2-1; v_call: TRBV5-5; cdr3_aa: CASSLAVYEQFF; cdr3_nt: TGTGCCAGCAGCTTGGCCGTTTATGAGCAGTTCTTC
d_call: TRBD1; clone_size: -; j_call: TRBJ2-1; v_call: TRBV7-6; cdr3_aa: CASSPYRGHEQFF; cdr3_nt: TGTGCCAGCAGCCCGTACAGGGGTCATGAGCAGTTCTTC
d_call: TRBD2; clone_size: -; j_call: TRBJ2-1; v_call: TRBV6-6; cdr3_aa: CASSFSGGGNEQFF; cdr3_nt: TGTGCCAGCAGTTTTAGCGGGGGTGGCAATGAGCAGTTCTTC
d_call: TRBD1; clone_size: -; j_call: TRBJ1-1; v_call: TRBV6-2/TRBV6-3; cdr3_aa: CASSRDSEAFF; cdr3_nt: TGTGCCAGCAGTCGGGACAGTGAAGCTTTCTTT
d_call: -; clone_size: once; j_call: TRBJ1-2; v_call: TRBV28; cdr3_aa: CASSLRPGFYGYTF; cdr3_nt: TGTGCCAGCAGTTTACGTCCAGGCTTCTATGGCTACACCTTC
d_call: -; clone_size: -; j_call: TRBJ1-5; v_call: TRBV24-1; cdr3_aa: CATSGGGISNQPQHF; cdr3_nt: TGTGCCACCAGTGGGGGGGGGATTAGCAATCAGCCCCAGCATTTT
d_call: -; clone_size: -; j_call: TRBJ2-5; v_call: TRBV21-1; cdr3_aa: CASSKGFSGSHRETQYF; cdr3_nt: TGTGCCAGCAGCAAAGGTTTCAGCGGGAGTCATCGGGAGACCCAGTACTTC
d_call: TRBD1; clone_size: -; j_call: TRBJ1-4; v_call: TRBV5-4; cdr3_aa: CASSFMTGTGDEKLFF; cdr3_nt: TGTGCCAGCAGTTTCATGACCGGGACAGGGGATGAAAAACTGTTTTTT
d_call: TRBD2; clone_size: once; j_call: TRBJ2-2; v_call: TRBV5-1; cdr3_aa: CASSLEAGGPRELFF; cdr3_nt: TGCGCCAGCAGCTTGGAAGCGGGGGGCCCCCGGGAGCTGTTTTTT
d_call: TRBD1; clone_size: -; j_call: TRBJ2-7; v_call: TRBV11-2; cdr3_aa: CASSSSGTGGGLWQYF; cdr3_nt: TGTGCCAGCAGCTCAAGCGGGACAGGGGGGGGGTTATGGCAGTACTTC
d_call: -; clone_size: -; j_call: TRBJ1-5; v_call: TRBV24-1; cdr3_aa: CATSDFDPLIQGLSQPQHF; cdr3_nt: TGTGCCACCAGTGATTTTGACCCCCTAATACAGGGATTGAGTCAGCCCCAGCATTTT